A selection of T cell receptor beta chains follows, all from one sample in a study of blood T cell repertoires in COVID-19. Assay: immunoSEQ multiplex PCR; the TCRdb copy retains only in-frame clones and omits some. The sample includes 95,000 to 150,000 clones, more than 70% of them seen just once. Specimen: peripheral blood. All receptors derive from a man aged 55 to 70 with acute or convalescent COVID-19. Both conserved end residues are part of each CDR3.

TRBV6-6,TRBJ1-4,CASRHRGMNEKLFF
TRBV7-6,TRBJ1-1,CASSLARPGPNTEAFF
TRBV6-2/TRBV6-3,TRBJ2-7,CASSGSGTLTYEQYF
TRBV7-3,TRBJ1-1,CASSHDEVFVPTEAFF
TRBV24-1,TRBJ2-7,CATSEPRTGGADEQYF
TRBV6-5,TRBJ1-1,CASSYYINTEAFF
TRBV28,TRBJ1-4,CASGGQDATNEKLFF
TRBV5-5,TRBJ1-1,CASSLIFGAEAFF
TRBV25-1,TRBJ1-2,CASSEEGVYGYTF
TRBV24-1,TRBJ2-2,CATSVQGSGRGGELFF
TRBV29-1,TRBJ1-4,CSVEGGREKLFF
TRBV28,TRBJ2-5,CASTQLAGNQETQYF
TRBV28,TRBJ2-7,CASRTSPYYEQYF
TRBV10-3,TRBJ2-3,CAISASSGTTDTQYF
TRBV5-6,TRBJ2-7,CASSLARTLSSYEQYF
TRBV2,TRBJ2-7,CASSRATYEQYF
TRBV12-3/TRBV12-4,TRBJ2-7,CASTTGASYEQYF
TRBV14,TRBJ2-7,CASSPFTGAGYEQYF
TRBV28,TRBJ2-1,CASSLWEREFYNEQFF
TRBV5-1,TRBJ2-3,CASSLDSASGGGYF
TRBV11-2,TRBJ2-7,CASWGGGYEQYF
TRBV20-1,TRBJ1-1,CSAGGAEAFF
TRBV5-1,TRBJ1-3,CASSLSGQLSSGNTIYF
TRBV30,TRBJ2-5,CAWSGWGTSGQETQYF
TRBV5-1,TRBJ1-1,CASSWSRANEAFF
TRBV4-1,TRBJ2-3,CASSQGGTGWGTDTQYF
TRBV5-5,TRBJ1-2,CASSFGTFYGYTF
TRBV4-3,TRBJ2-5,CASSQEPHLQETQYF
TRBV7-2,TRBJ2-1,CASSRDFGGNNEQFF
TRBV5-8,TRBJ2-3,CASSLRGVGTDTQYF
TRBV21-1,TRBJ2-3,CASSKGGGYEPTDTQYF
TRBV6-6,TRBJ2-1,CASSYPGSAYNEQFF
TRBV7-3,TRBJ2-3,CASSLNLAGDRTQYF
TRBV28,TRBJ2-1,CASSLGASSSYNEQFF
TRBV27,TRBJ1-1,CASSFNGVEAFF
TRBV28,TRBJ2-2,CASSERERYTGELFF
TRBV6-6,TRBJ2-1,CASRATHLSYNEQFF
TRBV4-3,TRBJ1-1,CASSQDAIGGRYTEAFF
TRBV9,TRBJ2-1,CASSAIGTSGRNEQFF
TRBV18,TRBJ1-4,CASSQSGAQNEKLFF
TRBV19,TRBJ1-3,CASSIPTASGNTIYF
TRBV30,TRBJ2-7,CAWGQGYEQYF
TRBV30,TRBJ2-7,CAWGTSGRSEQYF